The next 20 T cell receptor beta chains were all read from a single sample in a study of T cells in Graves' hyperthyroidism and ophthalmopathy. Researchers took RNA transcripts and amplified the TCR beta CDR3 regions from them. HTBI primers drove first-round RT-PCR of the TCR CDR3. Using its own MiXCR run on the multiplex PCR reads, TCRdb lists one record per CDR3 protein. The table records about 560,000 distinct CDR3 sequences, 16% of them present only once. Sequenced sample: blood. All receptors come from a young woman with Graves' hyperthyroidism.

This clonotype was seen ten or more times. This chain links TRBV7-2 with TRBJ2-1, with 9 bases identical to TRBD1. Trimming cost V 5 bases and J 3 bases; bases outside gene matches: 2. This CDR3 contains 14 residues. CDR1 is SGHTA, CDR2 FQGNSA, per germline. The CDR3 protein is CASSPDRGYNEQFF. CDR3 bases: TGTGCCAGCAGCCCGGACAGGGGCTACAATGAGCAGTTCTTC.

This clonotype was observed a handful of times. The gene calls are TRBV2 and TRBJ1-2; no clear D. The germline CDR1 and CDR2 sequences are SNHLY and FYNNEI. CDR3 size: 14 residues. Trimming removed 2 bases at V and 4 bases at J, with 11 bases between. The CDR3 DNA follows: TGTGCCAGCAGTGAACTGGGAACTCGCTATGGCTACACCTTC. Residues: CASSELGTRYGYTF.

This chain links TRBV9 with TRBJ2-5, with 7 bases fitting TRBD1. The CDR3 covers 13 residues. Germline assignment: CDR1 SGDLS and CDR2 YYNGEE. V gave up 4 bases and J gave up 6 bases; unmatched junction bases: 6. DNA for the CDR3: TGTGCCAGCAGCAAGACAGGGCTCCAGACCCAGTACTTC. This gives the protein CASSKTGLQTQYF.

This clonotype was detected only a few times. This chain connects TRBV5-1 to TRBJ2-7; D might be TRBD1 or TRBD2, each matching 5 bases. The V end lost 4 bases, the J end lost 6 bases, and 17 bases lay between the germline ends. CDR3 size: 14 residues. Germline CDR1 SGHRS, CDR2 YFSETQ. For the CDR3, the DNA is TGCGCCAGCAGCCACGGGACCGACAGAGGCGAGCAGTACTTC. This sequence encodes CASSHGTDRGEQYF.

The chain has TRBV19 and TRBJ2-7, with 8 bases lining up with TRBD1. Germline V gene lookup returns CDR1 LNHDA and CDR2 SQIVND (reference sequence). This CDR3 has 15 amino acids. V lost 6 bases to trimming and J lost 1 base; unmatched junction nucleotides: 8. The CDR3 protein is CASSPDRVGSYEQYF. The CDR3 DNA sequence: TGTGCCAGTAGCCCGGACAGGGTAGGGTCCTACGAGCAGTACTTC.

This clonotype was observed at least ten times. This rearrangement joins TRBV12-3 or TRBV12-4 to TRBJ2-7; tentative D call: TRBD1 (5 bases). Deletions cut 1 base from V and 2 bases from J, with 15 bases between. The CDR3 contains 16 residues. CDR3 coding DNA: TGTGCCAGCAGTTTAGGAGCAGGGCGTGGGGCCTACGAGCAGTACTTC. Translation: CASSLGAGRGAYEQYF.

This clonotype has ten or more counts. The V call is TRBV20-1, the J call TRBJ2-7; TRBD2 aligns across 8 bases. The length of the CDR3 is 15 residues. Germline V lookup: CDR1 DFQATT, CDR2 SNEGSKA (reference sequence). Trimming removed 0 bases from V and 1 base from J; junction bases left unmatched: 5. CDR3 nucleotides: TGCAGTGCTAGAGATCCGGGGGGGTTGTCCTACGAGCAGTACTTC. This translates into CSARDPGGLSYEQYF.

This clonotype showed up many times. J is TRBJ2-5 and V is TRBV7-2, with 7 nucleotides matching TRBD2. With V trimmed by 5 bases and J by 1 base, 16 bases remained unmatched. The germline V gene has CDR1 SGHTA and CDR2 FQGNSA. The CDR3 is 18 amino acids. The CDR3 DNA follows: TGTGCCAGCAGCCCTAGACTAGCAGGAGTGAGGGGCCAAGAGACCCAGTACTTC. Amino acid sequence: CASSPRLAGVRGQETQYF. Full variable domain (outside the CDR3, taken from reference TRBV7-2 and TRBJ2-5): GAGVSQSPSNKVTEKGKDVELRCDPISGHTALYWYRQSLGQGLEFLIYFQGNSAPDKSGLPSDRFSAERTGGSVSTLTIQRTQQEDSAVYLCASSPRLAGVRGQETQYFGPGTRLLVL.

This clonotype was picked up many times. The V gene is TRBV12-3 or TRBV12-4, the J gene TRBJ2-3; 8 nucleotides agree with TRBD1. The CDR3 extends over 16 amino acids. V shed 4 bases and J 6 bases; nucleotides not matched to a gene: 12. CDR3 nucleotide sequence: TGTGCCAGCAGTTCTATGGTTGGGACAGGCTCGGATACGCAGTATTTT. This encodes CASSSMVGTGSDTQYF.

This clonotype appeared many times. The gene calls are TRBV9 and TRBJ1-1, with a weak D call TRBD1 (6 bases). Germline V gene sequence: CDR1 SGDLS, CDR2 YYNGEE. The V end lost 0 bases, the J end lost 1 base, and 10 bases lay between the germline ends. The CDR3 loop spans 15 amino acids. CDR3 region: CASSVEPGANTEAFF. CDR3 nucleotide sequence: TGTGCCAGCAGCGTAGAGCCGGGGGCGAACACTGAAGCTTTCTTT.

This clonotype appeared many times. Here the CDR3 DNA reads TGTGCCAGCAGTCCGAGGTTGAGCACTGAAGCTTTCTTT. Residues: CASSPRLSTEAFF. The chain joins TRBV12-3 or TRBV12-4 to TRBJ1-1; D unclear. This CDR3 contains 13 residues. V was clipped by 5 bases and J by 4 bases, with 11 bases between them.

This clonotype was detected ten times or more. The chain joins TRBV3-1 to TRBJ1-1; no firm D call. The CDR3 is 16 residues long. Trimming removed 3 bases at V and 6 bases at J, with 20 bases between. CDR1 and CDR2 (germline): LGHDT, YNNKEL (reference sequence). The chain's CDR3 is CASSHNVPVGNAEAFF. Here the CDR3 DNA reads TGTGCCAGCAGCCATAATGTCCCAGTGGGGAATGCTGAAGCTTTCTTT.

This clonotype was picked up many times. This chain joins TRBV5-1 and TRBJ2-1; 10 bases align to TRBD1. Germline V CDR1 and CDR2: SGHRS, YFSETQ. J was trimmed by 6 bases and V by 4 bases; bases with no gene match: 7. This CDR3 is 15 amino acids long. The DNA for the CDR3 is TGCGCCAGCAGCAGGGGACAGGGGATTGGCAATGAGCAGTTCTTC. It encodes CASSRGQGIGNEQFF.

This clonotype was observed many times. The rearrangement uses TRBV20-1 and TRBJ2-2, with 8 bases matching TRBD2. V was clipped by 3 bases and J by 0 bases; unmatched bases: 3. CDR3 size: 15 residues. Germline assignment: CDR1 DFQATT and CDR2 SNEGSKA (reference sequence). The CDR3 sequence: CSARKAGANTGELFF. The CDR3 DNA follows: TGCAGTGCTAGGAAAGCGGGGGCGAACACCGGGGAGCTGTTTTTT.

This clonotype has a handful of counts. This rearrangement joins TRBV5-1 to TRBJ2-2; TRBD2 aligns across 7 bases. Per the germline V gene, CDR1 is SGHRS and CDR2 is YFSETQ. J lost 5 bases, V lost 2 bases, and 6 bases had no gene match. The CDR3 loop spans 15 amino acids. CDR3: CASSFGGSQTGELFF. In DNA, the CDR3 is TGCGCCAGCAGCTTCGGCGGGAGCCAAACCGGGGAGCTGTTTTTT.

The chain employs TRBV28 and TRBJ1-1; weak D call: TRBD1 (6 bases). The CDR3 contains 13 residues. Trimming stripped 7 bases from V and 2 bases from J, with 11 bases between. From germline, CDR1 is MDHEN and CDR2 SYDVKM. The CDR3, as DNA: TGTGCCAGCAAGAGGACAGACAACACTGAAGCTTTCTTT. Residues: CASKRTDNTEAFF.

The rearrangement links TRBV30 to TRBJ1-2; weak D call: TRBD1 (5 bases). V gave up 4 bases and J gave up 9 bases, with 15 bases separating them. This CDR3 has 12 residues. Germline CDR1 is GTSNPN and CDR2 is SVGIG (reference sequence). In DNA, the CDR3 is TGTGCCTGGAACCGAGGGACCGGGAGCTACACCTTC. As protein: CAWNRGTGSYTF.

In its sample, this clonotype was seen a few times. This sequence joins TRBV9 and TRBJ1-1; perhaps TRBD1 as D (6 bases). V was shortened by 0 bases and J by 1 base, with 16 bases between the two germline ends. CDR1 SGDLS and CDR2 YYNGEE come from the germline V gene. The CDR3 has 17 residues. The CDR3 here is CASSVGLGGLANTEAFF. The CDR3 DNA sequence: TGTGCCAGCAGCGTAGGGCTAGGGGGTCTTGCGAACACTGAAGCTTTCTTT. The whole variable domain, remainder taken from reference TRBV9 and TRBJ1-1, is DSGVTQTPKHLITATGQRVTLRCSPRSGDLSVYWYQQSLDQGLQFLIQYYNGEERAKGNILERFSAQQFPDLHSELNLSSLELGDSALYFCASSVGLGGLANTEAFFGQGTRLTVV.

This clonotype occurred many times. The chain has TRBV27 and TRBJ1-1, with 7 bases aligning to TRBD1. This CDR3 has 15 amino acids. Germline V gene data show CDR1 as MNHEY and CDR2 as SMNVEV (reference sequence). After removal of 3 bases from V and 1 base from J, the junction contained 5 bases not matched to a gene. CDR3 bases: TGTGCCAGCAGTTTGAACAGGGGTTGGAACACTGAAGCTTTCTTT. Residues: CASSLNRGWNTEAFF.

This clonotype was seen a few times. The V call is TRBV2, the J call TRBJ2-1; the D call may be TRBD1 or TRBD2 (7 bases each). The CDR3 is 15 residues long. The germline CDR1 and CDR2 sequences are SNHLY and FYNNEI. V was trimmed by 7 bases and J by 9 bases, leaving 22 bases between them. This CDR3 reads CASTPGGVMMGEQFF. CDR3 nucleotide sequence: TGTGCCAGCACCCCAGGGGGGGTGATGATGGGTGAGCAGTTCTTC.